One and the same sample provided the 32 T cell receptor beta chains below, sequenced in a study of Graves' ophthalmopathy and Graves' hyperthyroidism (dated by TCRdb to 2016 to 2018). Sequencing was carried out with an Illumina HiSeq 2000. For repertoire sequencing, the TCR beta CDR3 regions were amplified from RNA transcripts. A first-round RT-PCR used HTBI primers with the Qiagen OneStep RT-PCR kit, followed by a second-round multiplex PCR, size selection and purification. TCRdb reworked the public reads: Q25 trimming with fastp, MiXCR clone assembly, productive beta chains retained. Rows are unified per CDR3 protein, each entry keeping the most common DNA and genes. The sample data list nearly 400,000 distinct CDR3 sequences, and roughly 18% of these were observed just once. The ten top clones hold 1.5% to 2% of the sample. Sequencing was done on a sample of peripheral blood. Receptors originate from a woman aged 18-35 years with Graves' ophthalmopathy. Donor details come from another sample of the same person, matched by shared clones.

This clonotype was found many times. The rearrangement links TRBV20-1 to TRBJ2-4; D might be TRBD1 or TRBD2, each matching 6 bases. The V gene's germline CDR1 is DFQATT and CDR2 SNEGSKA (reference sequence). The CDR3 is 13 residues long. The V end lost 0 bases, the J end lost 9 bases, and 12 bases lay between the germline ends. CDR3 nucleotides: TGCAGTGCTAGAGATCTTAAGGGGGGCATTCAGTACTTC. Translation gives CSARDLKGGIQYF.

This clonotype was seen at least ten times. This chain joins TRBV6-5 and TRBJ2-4; TRBD1 agrees at 7 bases. Trimming cost V 5 bases and J 2 bases; bases outside gene matches: 0. Germline CDR1 and CDR2: MNHEY and SVGAGI. The CDR3 runs 13 residues. This chain's CDR3 is CASSRGPKNIQYF. The CDR3 DNA is TGTGCCAGCAGTAGGGGGCCCAAAAACATTCAGTACTTC.

This clonotype was detected many times. The rearrangement uses TRBV7-8 and TRBJ1-2; 7 bases agree with TRBD1. Germline CDR1 is SGHVS and CDR2 is FQNEAQ. The CDR3 sequence is 15 residues long. J was trimmed by 5 bases and V by 1 base; bases with no gene match: 7. In DNA, the CDR3 is TGTGCCAGCAGCTTAGGAAGGGGGCGGAATTATGGCTACACCTTC. This encodes CASSLGRGRNYGYTF. Filled out from reference TRBV7-8 and TRBJ1-2, the complete variable domain reads GAGVSQSPRYKVAKRGQDVALRCDPISGHVSLFWYQQALGQGPEFLTYFQNEAQLDKSGLPSDRFFAERPEGSVSTLKIQRTQQEDSAVYLCASSLGRGRNYGYTFGSGTRLTVV.

The table lists this clonotype with many counts. This chain connects TRBV7-6 to TRBJ2-7, with 9 bases aligning to TRBD2. Germline CDR1 and CDR2: SGHVS and FNYEAQ. The V segment lost 5 bases and the J segment 7 bases; nucleotides outside the gene matches: 12. The length of the CDR3 is 15 residues. CDR3 coding DNA: TGTGCCAGCAGCGCAACCTCGACTAGCGGCACGGAGCAGTACTTC. This encodes CASSATSTSGTEQYF.

This clonotype occurred many times. The chain couples TRBV28 to TRBJ1-1; D ambiguous. The CDR3 spans 11 residues. The V end lost 7 bases, the J end lost 3 bases, and 6 bases lay between the germline ends. CDR1 MDHEN and CDR2 SYDVKM come from the germline V gene. CDR3 sequence: CASNGDTEAFF. CDR3 DNA sequence: TGTGCCAGCAACGGGGACACTGAAGCTTTCTTT.

This clonotype was counted many times. CDR3 sequence (DNA): TGTGCCAGCAGTGAAATGGCGACCCCGCGCGAGCAGTACTTC. Translation gives CASSEMATPREQYF. The chain combines TRBV6-1 with TRBJ2-7; D not resolved. The CDR3 extends over 14 amino acids. Deletions cut 2 bases from V and 6 bases from J, with 14 bases between. Germline CDR1 is MNHNS and CDR2 is SASEGT.

This clonotype was seen many times. The chain links TRBV30 to TRBJ2-7; 8 bases fit TRBD1. The CDR3 runs 13 residues. Losses at the gene ends were 4 bases for V and 0 bases for J; bases not matched to a gene: 2. CDR1 GTSNPN and CDR2 SVGIG come from the germline V gene (reference sequence). For the CDR3, the DNA is TGTGCCTGGACGACAGGGGTCTCCTACGAGCAGTACTTC. Encoded protein: CAWTTGVSYEQYF. Complete variable domain (other parts from reference TRBV30 and TRBJ2-7): SQTIHQWPATLVQPVGSPLSLECTVEGTSNPNLYWYRQAAGRGLQLLFYSVGIGQISSEVPQNLSASRPQDRQFILSSKKLLLSDSGFYLCAWTTGVSYEQYFGPGTRLTVT.

Ten or more counts support this clonotype. The chain couples TRBV7-8 to TRBJ1-2; D not resolved. V was trimmed by 0 bases and J by 4 bases, leaving 15 bases between them. The CDR3 sequence is 16 residues long. Germline values: CDR1 SGHVS, CDR2 FQNEAQ. The CDR3 loop reads CASSLAPSNSVYGYTF. As DNA, the CDR3 is TGTGCCAGCAGCTTAGCGCCGTCCAACTCTGTCTATGGCTACACCTTC.

At least ten counts were recorded for this clonotype. The chain combines TRBV28 with TRBJ1-1; D unclear. Per the germline V gene, CDR1 is MDHEN and CDR2 is SYDVKM. Trimming stripped 4 bases from V and 1 base from J, with 16 bases between. The CDR3 extends over 16 amino acids. The chain's CDR3 is CASSSADSPRNTEAFF. The CDR3 DNA reads TGTGCCAGCAGTTCGGCAGACTCCCCTCGGAACACTGAAGCTTTCTTT. The full variable domain, with the rest looked up from reference TRBV28 and TRBJ1-1, is DVKVTQSSRYLVKRTGEKVFLECVQDMDHENMFWYRQDPGLGLRLIYFSYDVKMKEKGDIPEGYSVSREKKERFSLILESASTNQTSMYLCASSSADSPRNTEAFFGQGTRLTVV.

This clonotype was observed at least ten times. CDR3 nucleotides: TGTGCCAGCAGCGTAGGACTTCTCGGGACAGGGAATCAAGAGACCCAGTACTTC. Translated, it gives CASSVGLLGTGNQETQYF. The chain joins TRBV9 to TRBJ2-5, with TRBD1 identical over 9 bases. Germline CDR1 is SGDLS and CDR2 is YYNGEE. V was pared by 0 bases and J by 2 bases, with 11 bases of the junction left unmatched. The CDR3 sequence is 18 residues long.

The chain carries TRBV20-1 and TRBJ2-4; 9 nucleotides line up with TRBD1. In germline, CDR1 is DFQATT, CDR2 SNEGSKA (reference sequence). This CDR3 region has 12 residues. The CDR3 coding sequence is TGCAGGGTCGGGACAGGGAGAAACATTCAGTACTTC. Protein product: CRVGTGRNIQYF.

This clonotype was seen at least ten times. The chain uses TRBV29-1 and TRBJ2-2, with 8 nucleotides matching TRBD1. This CDR3 has 17 amino acids. Unmatched junction bases numbered 7, after V lost 1 base and J lost 0 bases. Germline CDR1 is SQVTM and CDR2 is ANQGSEA. CDR3 amino acids: CSVEGHRDRPNTGELFF. The CDR3 DNA follows: TGCAGCGTTGAAGGGCATCGGGACAGGCCGAACACCGGGGAGCTGTTTTTT.

This clonotype showed up many times. V is TRBV20-1 and J is TRBJ2-7; 7 bases map to TRBD1. CDR3 length: 13 residues. Trimming at V came to 1 base and at J to 2 bases, leaving 2 bases not matched to a gene. Germline V lookup: CDR1 DFQATT, CDR2 SNEGSKA (reference sequence). The CDR3 DNA reads as TGCAGTGCTAGAGTGAGGGGGCCCTACGAGCAGTACTTC. It codes for CSARVRGPYEQYF.

CDR3 DNA sequence: TGTGCCACCAGCAGAGAGGTAGGGACAGTGGCCGAGCAGTACTTC. It specifies CATSREVGTVAEQYF. The V call is TRBV15, the J call TRBJ2-7; 7 bases are a match to TRBD1. The ends lost 0 bases at V and 6 bases at J; junction bases unmatched: 8. There are 15 residues in the CDR3. Germline V gene data show CDR1 as LNHNV and CDR2 as YYDKDF (reference sequence).

The chain links TRBV18 to TRBJ2-7, with 8 bases matching TRBD1. V was clipped by 4 bases and J by 6 bases; unmatched bases: 11. Per germline, CDR1 KGHSH and CDR2 LQKENI. CDR3 size: 15 residues. CDR3 DNA: TGTGCCAGCTCACTAGGGGGGCCAGGGGGCCTCGAGCAGTACTTC. This sequence encodes CASSLGGPGGLEQYF. The complete variable domain, with remaining parts taken from reference TRBV18 and TRBJ2-7, reads NAGVMQNPRHLVRRRGQEARLRCSPMKGHSHVYWYRQLPEEGLKFMVYLQKENIIDESGMPKERFSAEFPKEGPSILRIQQVVRGDSAAYFCASSLGGPGGLEQYFGPGTRLTVT.

This clonotype was detected many times. The gene calls are TRBV5-4 and TRBJ1-1; 9 bases match TRBD1. From germline, CDR1 is SGHNT and CDR2 YYREEE (reference sequence). V was pared by 6 bases and J by 1 base, with 7 bases of the junction left unmatched. This CDR3 has 15 amino acids. CDR3: CASTDRGVWNTEAFF. CDR3 coding DNA: TGTGCCAGCACGGACAGGGGTGTCTGGAACACTGAAGCTTTCTTT.

In its sample, this clonotype was seen many times. The genes are TRBV6-2 or TRBV6-3 and TRBJ1-5; 7 bases align to TRBD1. The V gene's germline CDR1 is MNHEY and CDR2 SVGEGT. V lost 6 bases and J lost 4; bases outside the gene matches: 9. This CDR3 has 15 amino acids. This CDR3 is CASRPPGTANQPQHF. The DNA of the CDR3 is TGTGCCAGCAGGCCGCCCGGGACAGCTAATCAGCCCCAGCATTTT.

This clonotype was detected ten times or more. V and J are TRBV6-2 or TRBV6-3 and TRBJ2-7; D ambiguous. V was trimmed by 4 bases and J by 0 bases, leaving 4 bases between them. CDR1 is MNHEY and CDR2 is SVGEGT in the germline V gene. The CDR3 runs 12 residues. As DNA, the CDR3 is TGTGCCAGCAGTTTAATCTCCTACGAGCAGTACTTC. This codes for CASSLISYEQYF.

This clonotype was found a few times. The chain is built from TRBV18 and TRBJ2-4, with 8 bases fitting TRBD1. This CDR3 contains 13 residues. With V trimmed by 4 bases and J by 12 bases, 8 bases remained unmatched. CDR1 is KGHSH and CDR2 is LQKENI in the germline V gene. CDR3 amino acids: CASSRQTGEAQYF. In DNA, the CDR3 is TGTGCCAGCTCACGGCAGACAGGGGAGGCTCAGTACTTC.

There are many counts of this clonotype. The J gene is TRBJ2-4, the V gene TRBV4-3; D ambiguous. The V gene's germline CDR1 is LGHNA and CDR2 YSLEER. This CDR3 comprises 15 residues. Trimming pared 0 bases from V and 1 base from J, leaving 7 bases between. The CDR3 spells CASSQDGRAKNIQYF. The CDR3 DNA sequence: TGCGCCAGCAGCCAAGACGGCAGGGCCAAAAACATTCAGTACTTC.

This clonotype was seen ten or more times. The rearrangement joins TRBV6-5 to TRBJ1-2; D is ambiguous. Trimming took 4 bases from V and 8 from J, leaving 17 bases between them. The CDR3 extends over 14 amino acids. CDR1 and CDR2 (germline): MNHEY, SVGAGI. The CDR3, as DNA: TGTGCCAGCAGTTTCCAGACCCTGGTTGAAGGCTACACCTTC. Protein product: CASSFQTLVEGYTF.

This clonotype was picked up many times. The genes are TRBV6-1 and TRBJ2-5; D uncertain. V was cut by 3 bases and J by 5 bases, with 16 bases left in between. The CDR3 loop spans 15 amino acids. Germline values: CDR1 MNHNS, CDR2 SASEGT. CDR3 sequence (DNA): TGTGCCAGCAGTGATTTAAGTGGAACTATGGAGACCCAGTACTTC. This codes for CASSDLSGTMETQYF.

This clonotype was picked up many times. The gene calls are TRBV7-9 and TRBJ1-5; possible D gene TRBD1, 6 bases. This CDR3 has 15 amino acids. Trimming took off 3 bases at V and 3 bases at J, with 12 bases between the two ends. Per germline, CDR1 SEHNR and CDR2 FQNEAQ (reference sequence). The CDR3 DNA reads TGTGCCAGCAGCTTCCGGGGGGCACTCAATCAGCCCCAGCATTTT. This gives the protein CASSFRGALNQPQHF.

This clonotype has at least ten counts. V gene TRBV29-1 combines with J gene TRBJ1-2; D ambiguous. The CDR3 runs 12 residues. Trimming took 5 bases from V and 2 from J, leaving 9 bases between them. CDR1 is SQVTM and CDR2 is ANQGSEA in the germline V gene. This CDR3 reads CSVSSGNYGYTF. The CDR3, as DNA: TGCAGCGTTTCTTCCGGGAACTATGGCTACACCTTC.

This clonotype has a count of ten or more. The chain links TRBV28 to TRBJ1-1; TRBD1 aligns across 8 bases. The V gene end was trimmed by 6 bases and the J gene end by 4 bases; junction bases not matched to a gene: 7. The CDR3 loop spans 14 amino acids. Germline loops: CDR1 MDHEN, CDR2 SYDVKM. The CDR3 protein is CASSDRGYSTEAFF. In DNA form, the CDR3 reads TGTGCCAGCAGCGACAGGGGTTACAGCACTGAAGCTTTCTTT.

This clonotype was detected many times. V gene TRBV27 combines with J gene TRBJ2-4; 9 bases match TRBD1. Trimming removed 6 bases from V and 6 bases from J; junction bases left unmatched: 9. The CDR3 has 15 amino acids. Germline CDR1 reads MNHEY; CDR2 reads SMNVEV (reference sequence). CDR3 region: CASRARTGDINIQYF. In DNA, the CDR3 is TGTGCCAGCAGAGCCAGGACAGGGGATATAAACATTCAGTACTTC.

V usage is TRBV2 and J usage is TRBJ2-7, with unresolved D. The length of the CDR3 is 12 residues. Trimming took off 1 base at V and 6 bases at J, with 7 bases between the two ends. Germline V gene data show CDR1 as SNHLY and CDR2 as FYNNEI. The CDR3 reads CASSEELSEQYF. For the CDR3, the DNA is TGTGCCAGCAGTGAAGAGTTGAGCGAGCAGTACTTC. Full variable domain (remainder filled in from reference TRBV2 and TRBJ2-7): EPEVTQTPSHQVTQMGQEVILRCVPISNHLYFYWYRQILGQKVEFLVSFYNNEISEKSEIFDDQFSVERPDGSNFTLKIRSTKLEDSAMYFCASSEELSEQYFGPGTRLTVT.

With regard to this clonotype: With a much larger clone just one base away, this may be a read error. The rearrangement uses TRBV7-9 and TRBJ2-2, with 12 nucleotides matching TRBD2. The V gene's germline CDR1 is SEHNR and CDR2 FQNEAQ (reference sequence). J lost 9 bases, V lost 9 bases, and 5 bases had no gene match. The CDR3 covers 13 residues. DNA of the CDR3: TGTGCCAGAGGACTAGCGGGGCCCAGGGAGCTGTTTTTT. As protein: CARGLAGPRELFF.

The table lists this clonotype with many counts. The rearrangement uses TRBV6-1 and TRBJ1-5; 8 bases are shared with TRBD1. The J segment lost 2 bases and the V segment lost 8 bases, leaving 2 bases of the junction unmatched. Germline V lookup: CDR1 MNHNS, CDR2 SASEGT. The CDR3 totals 13 residues. CDR3 nucleotides: TGTGCCAGCGACAGGGGAGGCAATCAGCCCCAGCATTTT. This sequence encodes CASDRGGNQPQHF.

The table lists this clonotype with many counts. This chain uses TRBV15 with TRBJ2-5, with 7 bases fitting TRBD1. Germline V gene lookup returns CDR1 LNHNV and CDR2 YYDKDF (reference sequence). The V and J ends lost 0 bases and 1 base, in that order; junction bases with no gene match: 5. The CDR3 consists of 16 residues. The CDR3 region has the DNA TGTGCCACCAGCAGAGATCTGGGACAGAGCCAAGAGACCCAGTACTTC. Encoded protein: CATSRDLGQSQETQYF.

The gene calls are TRBV29-1 and TRBJ1-2; D not certain. The V and J ends lost 7 bases and 4 bases respectively, with 13 bases between them. CDR3 length equals 12 residues. The germline CDR1 and CDR2 sequences are SQVTM and ANQGSEA. The CDR3, as DNA: TGCAGCGGGGGTGGCCTATCCTATGGCTACACCTTC. It specifies CSGGGLSYGYTF. Drawing the rest from reference TRBV29-1 and TRBJ1-2, the complete variable domain is SAVISQKPSRDICQRGTSLTIQCQVDSQVTMMFWYRQQPGQSLTLIATANQGSEATYESGFVIDKFPISRPNLTFSTLTVSNMSPEDSSIYLCSGGGLSYGYTFGSGTRLTVV.

This clonotype showed up many times. The genes are TRBV7-2 and TRBJ2-7; tentatively, D is TRBD2 (5 bases). The V end was cut by 3 bases, the J end by 5 bases, with 14 bases between. Looked up from germline, CDR1 is SGHTA and CDR2 is FQGNSA. The CDR3 consists of 14 residues. CDR3 DNA: TGTGCCAGCAGCTTGGGCACTAGGATCCACGAGCAGTACTTC. Residues: CASSLGTRIHEQYF.